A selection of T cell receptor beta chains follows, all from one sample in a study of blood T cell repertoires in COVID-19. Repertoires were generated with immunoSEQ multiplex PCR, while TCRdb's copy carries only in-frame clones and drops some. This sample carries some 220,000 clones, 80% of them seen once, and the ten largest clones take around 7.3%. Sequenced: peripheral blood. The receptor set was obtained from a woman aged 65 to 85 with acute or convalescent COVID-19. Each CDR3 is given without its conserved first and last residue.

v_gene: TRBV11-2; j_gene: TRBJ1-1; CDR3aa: ASILGTGGTEAF
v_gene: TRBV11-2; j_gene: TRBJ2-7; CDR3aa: ASSFIKGQSYEQY
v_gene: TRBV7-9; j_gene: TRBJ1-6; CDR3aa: ASGTGDSPLH
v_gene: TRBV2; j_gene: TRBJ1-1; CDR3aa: ASKRQGNTEAF
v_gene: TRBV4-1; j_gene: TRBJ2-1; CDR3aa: ASSRQQSGGAFEQF
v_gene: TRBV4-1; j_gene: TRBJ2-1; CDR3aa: ASSQMSNEQF
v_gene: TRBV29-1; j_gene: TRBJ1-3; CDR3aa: SVRDRAAGNTIY
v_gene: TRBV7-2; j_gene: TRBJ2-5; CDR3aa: ASTPQGGQETQY
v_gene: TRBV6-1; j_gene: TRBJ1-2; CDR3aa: ASSEPGRSNYGYT
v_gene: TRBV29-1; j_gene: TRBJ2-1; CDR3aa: SVVLVSRYNEQF
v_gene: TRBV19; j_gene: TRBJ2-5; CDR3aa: ASRQGSSLVGETQY
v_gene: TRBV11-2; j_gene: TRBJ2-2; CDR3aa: ASSLLLAGAGELF
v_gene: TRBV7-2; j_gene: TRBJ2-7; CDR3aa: ASSPDRGGSYEQY
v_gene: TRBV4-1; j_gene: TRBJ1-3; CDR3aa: ASSQDHELEQIGNTIY
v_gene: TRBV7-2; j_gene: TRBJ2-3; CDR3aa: ASRTGSTDTQY
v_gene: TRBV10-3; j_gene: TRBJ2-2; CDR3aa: AITRTQGSGELF
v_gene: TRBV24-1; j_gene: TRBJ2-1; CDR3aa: ATTSGGYNEQF
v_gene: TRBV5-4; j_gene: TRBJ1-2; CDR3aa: ASTKPGTGEHYGYT
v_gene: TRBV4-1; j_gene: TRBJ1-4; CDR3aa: ASSQDGGRSNEKLF
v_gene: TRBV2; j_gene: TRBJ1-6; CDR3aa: ARRTANNSPLH
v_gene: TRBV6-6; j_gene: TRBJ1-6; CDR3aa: ASEGTADYSPLH
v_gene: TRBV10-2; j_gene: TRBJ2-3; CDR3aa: ASSEQRLRNTQY
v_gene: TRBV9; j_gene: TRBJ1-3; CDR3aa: ASSVGIQGHSGNTIY
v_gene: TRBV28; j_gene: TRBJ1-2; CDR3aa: ASSSPRRTGPYGYT
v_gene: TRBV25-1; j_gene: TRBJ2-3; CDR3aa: ASSPWGAGAGADTQY
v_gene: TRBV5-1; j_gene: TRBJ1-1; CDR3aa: ASTSAGVGRAEAF
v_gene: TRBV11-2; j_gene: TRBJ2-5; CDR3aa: ASSLAAQGREETQY
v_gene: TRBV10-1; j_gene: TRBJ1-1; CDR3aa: ASSESRGFVLDTEAF
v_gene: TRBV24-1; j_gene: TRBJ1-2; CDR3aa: ATSDLDRGGGYT
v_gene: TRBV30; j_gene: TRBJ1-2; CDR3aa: AWSVTGGGGYT
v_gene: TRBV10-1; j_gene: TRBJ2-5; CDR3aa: ASSRDSQETQY
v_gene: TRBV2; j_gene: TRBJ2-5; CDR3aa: ASRGQPQETQY
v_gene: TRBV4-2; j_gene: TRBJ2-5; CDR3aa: ASSQEGLAGAQSPETQY
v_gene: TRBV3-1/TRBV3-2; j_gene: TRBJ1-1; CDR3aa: ASSLREANTEAF
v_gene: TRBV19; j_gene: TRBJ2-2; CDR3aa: ASSGLAGLNTGELF
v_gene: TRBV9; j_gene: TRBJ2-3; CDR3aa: ASSPRGGTGGTDTQY
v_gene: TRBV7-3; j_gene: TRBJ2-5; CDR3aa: ASSTGTGGSSQETQY
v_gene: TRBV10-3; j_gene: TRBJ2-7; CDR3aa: ATRQADEQY
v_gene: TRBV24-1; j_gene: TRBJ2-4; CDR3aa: ATSDTGGGKNIQY
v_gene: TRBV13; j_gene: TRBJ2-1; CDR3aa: ASSLGGTGDNEQF
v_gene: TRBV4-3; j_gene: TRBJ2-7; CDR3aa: ASSQERVGDREVEQY
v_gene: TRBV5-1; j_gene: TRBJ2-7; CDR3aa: ASSPTGSEQY
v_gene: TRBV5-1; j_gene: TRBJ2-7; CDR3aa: ASSSTPGQVMGQY
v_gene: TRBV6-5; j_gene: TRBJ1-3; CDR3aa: ASSQDISGNTIY
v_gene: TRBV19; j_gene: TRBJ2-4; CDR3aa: ASRVQGLRTDIQY
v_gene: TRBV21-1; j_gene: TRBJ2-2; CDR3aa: ASSKLPPLGTGNTGELF
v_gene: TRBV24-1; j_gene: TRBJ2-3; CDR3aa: ATSDFNTGGKDTQY
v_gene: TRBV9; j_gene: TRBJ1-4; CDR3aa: ASSTTGANEKLF
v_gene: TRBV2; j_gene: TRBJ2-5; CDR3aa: ASVSFQETQY
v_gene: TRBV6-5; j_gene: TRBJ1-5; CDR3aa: ASNLGRQQPQH
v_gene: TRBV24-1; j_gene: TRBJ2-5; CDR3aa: ATSDWGTGIETQY
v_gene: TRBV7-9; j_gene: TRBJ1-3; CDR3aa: ASRSFQGNGNTIY
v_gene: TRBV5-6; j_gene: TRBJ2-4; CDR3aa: ASKVQVRAKNIQY
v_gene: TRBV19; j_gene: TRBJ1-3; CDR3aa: ASSMVQGSGNTIY